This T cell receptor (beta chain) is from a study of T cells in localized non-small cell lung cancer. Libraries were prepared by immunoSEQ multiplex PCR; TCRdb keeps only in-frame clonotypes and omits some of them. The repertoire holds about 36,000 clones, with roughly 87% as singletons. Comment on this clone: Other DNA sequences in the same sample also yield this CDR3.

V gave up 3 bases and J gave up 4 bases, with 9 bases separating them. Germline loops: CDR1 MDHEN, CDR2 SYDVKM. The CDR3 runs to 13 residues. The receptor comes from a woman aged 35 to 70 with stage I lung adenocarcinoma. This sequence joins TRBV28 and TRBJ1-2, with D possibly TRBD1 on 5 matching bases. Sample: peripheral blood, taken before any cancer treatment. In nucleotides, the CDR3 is TGTGCCAGCAGTTTCGGGGGGGGCTATGGCTACACCTTC. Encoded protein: CASSFGGGYGYTF.